This entry features one TCR beta chain sequence. What it binds is unknown. V trimming: 2 bases; J trimming: 2 bases; junction bases outside the gene matches: 3. Germline-derived CDR1 and CDR2 are SGHVS and FQNEAQ. The CDR3 runs 16 residues. Primers: 60 Vbeta forward and 13 Jbeta reverse. Sequenced by immunoSEQ multiplex PCR; TCRdb stores in-frame clones only, minus some. The sample consists of about 160,000 clones, over 75% of them appearing once. This sample is drawn from a study of cytomegalovirus exposure and HLA in healthy donors. General observations from the study: The availability of immune exposure information extended only to CMV serostatus. Follow-up analysis seemed to connect common viral pathogens with several of the most significant clusters identified. A reported reduction in N-insertions relative to the approximately 690-donor mean was seen in an Asian-associated ancestry cluster in a later analysis.

The sample was PBMCs. The chain recombines TRBV7-8 with TRBJ1-6, with 7 bases identical to TRBD1. The clonotype was recovered from a woman younger than 30 in good health and CMV-seronegative. CDR3 protein: CASSLRQGAYNSPLHF. The DNA of the CDR3 is TGTGCCAGCAGCTTAAGACAGGGCGCCTATAATTCACCCCTCCACTTT. Filled out from reference TRBV7-8 and TRBJ1-6, the complete variable domain reads GAGVSQSPRYKVAKRGQDVALRCDPISGHVSLFWYQQALGQGPEFLTYFQNEAQLDKSGLPSDRFFAERPEGSVSTLKIQRTQQEDSAVYLCASSLRQGAYNSPLHFGNGTRLTVT.